These T cell receptor beta chains were read from a single sample in a study of T cell repertoires in cytomegalovirus infection. TCRdb passed the reads through MiXCR, listing each CDR3 protein once. The data show approximately 1,000,000 distinct CDR3 sequences, around 31% seen once. No antigen has been assigned to these receptors. The sample here was cultured CD8+ T cells from PBMCs, taken from culture after CMV antigen stimulation. The receptor set was obtained from a human donor in good health (CMV status not recorded). Some clones in this sample may be carry-over from other donors' samples. CDR3s include the opening cysteine and the closing phenylalanine or tryptophan. A D gene is named only where the DNA matches it firmly. Some rows mark clone size as missing; the rest say once, few, many or name a class of expanded clone.

J gene | clone size | V gene | CDR3 length | D gene | CDR3 DNA | CDR3 protein
TRBJ1-4 | . | TRBV9 | 14 | . | TGTGCCAGCAGCGTAGTATCCACTAATGAAAAACTGTTTTTT | CASSVVSTNEKLFF
TRBJ2-7 | few | TRBV7-6 | 13 | TRBD1 | TGTGCCAGCAGCTCGACAGGGTTGCGAGAGCAGTACTTC | CASSSTGLREQYF
TRBJ1-6 | once | TRBV6-8 | 12 | . | TGTGCCAGCAGTAACGCCGGATCACCCCTCCACTTT | CASSNAGSPLHF
TRBJ1-6 | . | TRBV6-5 | 14 | . | TGTGCCAGCAGTGGTTCCTCACAGGGAAATTACCTCCACTTT | CASSGSSQGNYLHF
TRBJ1-1 | few | TRBV2 | 18 | . | TGTGCCAGCTTCGGGAATCGACAGATTAGCCGAAAGTTGACTGAAGCTTTCTTT | CASFGNRQISRKLTEAFF
TRBJ2-5 | few | TRBV6-1 | 14 | . | TGTGCCAGCAGGTGGGAACAGGACCAAGAGACCCAGTACTTC | CASRWEQDQETQYF
TRBJ2-2 | few | TRBV4-1 | 17 | . | TGCGCCAGCAGCCCCCGATGGACTCCCCAAGGGCCCGGGGAGCTGTTTTTT | CASSPRWTPQGPGELFF
TRBJ2-3 | few | TRBV7-2 | 17 | TRBD1 | TGTGCCAGCAGCTTACCGCGGGACAGGGGATTTACAGATACGCAGTATTTT | CASSLPRDRGFTDTQYF
TRBJ2-7 | many | TRBV12-3/TRBV12-4 | 14 | TRBD1 | TGTGCCAGCAGTTTGTTGGACAGGGGCTACGAGCAGTACTTC | CASSLLDRGYEQYF
TRBJ2-5 | . | TRBV7-6 | 17 | TRBD1 | TGTGCCAGCAGTTCAAACAGGGGGCGAGAAAACCAAGAGACCCAGTACTTC | CASSSNRGRENQETQYF
TRBJ1-1 | few | TRBV19 | 16 | . | TGTGCCAGTAGTATGGGCGGGGGCGGATCGTACACTGAAGCTTTCTTT | CASSMGGGGSYTEAFF
TRBJ2-6 | . | TRBV10-2 | 20 | TRBD1 | TGCGCCAGCAGTGACCCGGACAGGCTGTACCTACACTCTGGGGCCAACGTCCTGTCTTTC | CASSDPDRLYLHSGANVLSF
TRBJ2-7 | . | TRBV27 | 15 | TRBD2 | TGTGCCAGCAGCTTCGGGAGGGGGTCCTCCTACGAGCAGTACTTC | CASSFGRGSSYEQYF
TRBJ2-3 | few | TRBV6-6 | 17 | TRBD2 | TGTGCCAGCAGTTACTCTGGGACTAGCGGCTACACAGATACGCAGTATTTT | CASSYSGTSGYTDTQYF
TRBJ2-1 | many | TRBV7-9 | 15 | TRBD2 | TGTGCCAGCAGCTTAGCTCGGGGGGCCTACAATGAGCAGTTCTTC | CASSLARGAYNEQFF
TRBJ2-3 | . | TRBV13 | 15 | . | TGTGCCAGCAGCCGGGGCTTCCGAAGCACAGATACGCAGTATTTT | CASSRGFRSTDTQYF
TRBJ2-1 | many | TRBV7-2 | 18 | TRBD2 | TGTGCCAGCAGCTGGACTAGCGGGGGGGATTATACCTACAATGAGCAGTTCTTC | CASSWTSGGDYTYNEQFF
TRBJ1-1 | . | TRBV5-1 | 17 | TRBD1 | TGCGCCAGCAGTCCGAGAGAGGACAGGCGTTTTAACACTGAAGCTTTCTTT | CASSPREDRRFNTEAFF
TRBJ1-1 | . | TRBV10-3 | 16 | TRBD1 | TGTGCCATCAGTCTATTAAACAGGGGACCGAACACTGAAGCTTTCTTT | CAISLLNRGPNTEAFF
TRBJ2-3 | few | TRBV4-1 | 17 | . | TGCGCCAGCAGCCAAAGCCCTCGGGGAGTGAGCACAGATACGCAGTATTTT | CASSQSPRGVSTDTQYF
TRBJ2-2 | . | TRBV20-1 | 13 | . | TGCAGTGTTAAGTTGGCAGACACCGGGGAGCTGTTTTTT | CSVKLADTGELFF
TRBJ1-1 | few | TRBV19 | 13 | . | TGTGCCAGTAGTTCTGGGGCCTCCACCTCGGCTTTCTTT | CASSSGASTSAFF
TRBJ1-5 | . | TRBV5-1 | 15 | . | TGCGCCAGCAGCTTGGAGGCTGGGGGTGATCAGCCCCAGCATTTT | CASSLEAGGDQPQHF
TRBJ2-2 | few | TRBV7-2 | 17 | . | TGTGCCAGCAGCCTGGGGACATGGGTCGTTAACACCGGGGAGCTGTTTTTT | CASSLGTWVVNTGELFF
TRBJ2-1 | many | TRBV11-1 | 19 | TRBD2 | TGTGCCAGCAGCTTAGTATCCAGCGGGGGACTTAGCTCCTACAATGAGCAGTTCTTC | CASSLVSSGGLSSYNEQFF
TRBJ1-4 | many | TRBV7-9 | 16 | . | TGTGCCAGCAGCCCCCCGCCCGGGACGGAATTTGAAAAACTGTTTTTT | CASSPPPGTEFEKLFF
TRBJ2-1 | . | TRBV27 | 14 | TRBD2 | TGTGCCAGCAAAACCGGGACTAGCGGCAATGAGCAGTTCTTC | CASKTGTSGNEQFF
TRBJ1-3 | few | TRBV7-9 | 19 | . | TGTGCCAGCAGCACCCGCGGGGCGGTCAGCCGGGTCTCTGGAAACACCATATATTTT | CASSTRGAVSRVSGNTIYF
TRBJ1-2 | . | TRBV28 | 14 | . | TGTGCCAGCAGCCGACATAGCGGGGTCTATGGCTACACCTTC | CASSRHSGVYGYTF
TRBJ2-1 | once | TRBV3-1 | 17 | TRBD1 | TGTGCCAGCAGCCAAGACCCGGGACAGGGATCCTACAATGAGCAGTTCTTC | CASSQDPGQGSYNEQFF
TRBJ1-2 | few | TRBV6-4 | 16 | . | TGTGCCAGCAGTGACCCGCGGGGGGGTCAGAACTATGGCTACACCTTC | CASSDPRGGQNYGYTF
TRBJ2-1 | few | TRBV7-9 | 13 | . | TGTGCCAGCAGCTTTTCGATGTCGGATGAGCAGTTCTTC | CASSFSMSDEQFF
TRBJ2-1 | few | TRBV6-5 | 16 | . | TGTGCCAGCAGTTACTCGAAAACGGGGGCCCCCAATGAGCAGTTCTTC | CASSYSKTGAPNEQFF
TRBJ2-2 | . | TRBV20-1 | 13 | . | TGCAGTGCCAGGGACACCTACACCGGGGAGCTGTTTTTT | CSARDTYTGELFF
TRBJ1-6 | many | TRBV28 | 14 | . | TGTGCCAGCAGTTTAATGGGAAGTAATTCACCCCTCCACTTT | CASSLMGSNSPLHF
TRBJ2-4 | many | TRBV7-8 | 16 | TRBD1 | TGTGCCAGCAGCTTAGTTCAGGGGGCCCTCAAAAACATTCAGTACTTC | CASSLVQGALKNIQYF
TRBJ1-2 | few | TRBV7-8 | 15 | TRBD1 | TGTGCCAGCAGCTTTTCAGGGGGATCGGGGTATGGCTACACCTTC | CASSFSGGSGYGYTF
TRBJ2-4 | . | TRBV6-2/TRBV6-3 | 16 | . | TGTGCCAGCAGTTACTCTCCTATTGTAGCCAAAAACATTCAGTACTTC | CASSYSPIVAKNIQYF
TRBJ2-7 | . | TRBV27 | 15 | TRBD1 | TGTGCCAGCAGTTTGACAGGGTCGATGGCGTACGAGCAGTACTTC | CASSLTGSMAYEQYF
TRBJ2-1 | . | TRBV6-5 | 19 | . | TGTGCCAGCAGTTCAGGGCCATCTAGCCTTACCCCCCAATACAATGAGCAGTTCTTC | CASSSGPSSLTPQYNEQFF
TRBJ1-2 | many | TRBV6-2/TRBV6-3 | 13 | . | TGTGCCAGCAGTTACTCCATCTCTTATGGCTACACCTTC | CASSYSISYGYTF
TRBJ1-5 | many | TRBV12-3/TRBV12-4 | 13 | . | TGTGCCAGCAGCTTACCTGGGAATCAGCCCCAGCATTTT | CASSLPGNQPQHF
TRBJ1-1 | few | TRBV7-2 | 14 | . | TGTGCCAGCAGCTTCGGGACGGGACACACTGAAGCTTTCTTT | CASSFGTGHTEAFF
TRBJ1-5 | few | TRBV4-1 | 14 | . | TGCGCCAGCAGCGACTATCAGTTCTCCCAGCCCCAGCATTTT | CASSDYQFSQPQHF
TRBJ2-3 | . | TRBV7-8 | 11 | TRBD1 | TGTGCCACCAACAGGGGAGATACGCAGTATTTT | CATNRGDTQYF
TRBJ2-3 | . | TRBV7-9 | 16 | TRBD2 | TGTGCCAGCAGCCCGAGCGGGGGGGCCGGCACAGATACGCAGTATTTT | CASSPSGGAGTDTQYF
TRBJ2-1 | many | TRBV6-2/TRBV6-3 | 16 | . | TGTGCCAGCAGTTACTCGGAGGAGGGCCCCTACAATGAGCAGTTCTTC | CASSYSEEGPYNEQFF
TRBJ2-1 | . | TRBV11-2 | 14 | . | TGTGCCAGCAGCCCGGACAGCCTGCCAGGTGAGCAGTTCTTC | CASSPDSLPGEQFF
TRBJ2-3 | . | TRBV28 | 16 | TRBD1 | TGTGCCAGCAGTGAAGGGACAGGGGGTTTTTCAGATACGCAGTATTTT | CASSEGTGGFSDTQYF
TRBJ2-5 | . | TRBV11-1 | 15 | . | TGTGCCAGCAGCTTAGCGAGGAGGGTTCAAGAGACCCAGTACTTC | CASSLARRVQETQYF
TRBJ1-1 | . | TRBV7-9 | 12 | . | TGTGTAGCGGGGCTGGGGGCCACTGAAGCTTTCTTT | CVAGLGATEAFF
TRBJ1-5 | few | TRBV6-5 | 15 | . | TGTGCCAGCAGTCCCTTAGACAGGTGGGATCAGCCCCAGCATTTT | CASSPLDRWDQPQHF
TRBJ1-2 | few | TRBV5-6 | 14 | . | TGTGCCAGCAGCTTGGGGGCTCCTATTTGGGGCTACACCTTC | CASSLGAPIWGYTF
TRBJ2-7 | . | TRBV12-3/TRBV12-4 | 13 | . | TGTGCCTCCCGGGTCTCTGCCTCTTACGAGCAGTACTTC | CASRVSASYEQYF
TRBJ2-7 | few | TRBV12-3/TRBV12-4 | 13 | . | TGTGCCAGCAGTTTAGCAGTGGGGTCCGAGCAGTACTTC | CASSLAVGSEQYF
TRBJ1-5 | . | TRBV27 | 16 | . | TGTGCCAGCAGTTCAGGGACACAGGAAAGCAATCAGCCCCAGCATTTT | CASSSGTQESNQPQHF
TRBJ2-3 | few | TRBV10-3 | 17 | . | TGTGCCATAGACCCGGGCCCGGCGGGAACTAGCACAGATACGCAGTATTTT | CAIDPGPAGTSTDTQYF
TRBJ1-5 | many | TRBV7-8 | 16 | . | TGTGCCAGCAGCTTAGGATCCACAGAGGATTATCAGCTCCAGCATTTT | CASSLGSTEDYQLQHF
TRBJ1-2 | . | TRBV6-6 | 16 | TRBD1 | TGTGCCAGCCTTTTCCCCGGGACAGAGCCCCCCTATGGCTACACCTTC | CASLFPGTEPPYGYTF
TRBJ2-2 | few | TRBV6-8 | 19 | . | TGTGCCAGCAGTTACGGGACAATAGTGGGGATTGAGATAACCGGGGAGCTGTTTTTT | CASSYGTIVGIEITGELFF